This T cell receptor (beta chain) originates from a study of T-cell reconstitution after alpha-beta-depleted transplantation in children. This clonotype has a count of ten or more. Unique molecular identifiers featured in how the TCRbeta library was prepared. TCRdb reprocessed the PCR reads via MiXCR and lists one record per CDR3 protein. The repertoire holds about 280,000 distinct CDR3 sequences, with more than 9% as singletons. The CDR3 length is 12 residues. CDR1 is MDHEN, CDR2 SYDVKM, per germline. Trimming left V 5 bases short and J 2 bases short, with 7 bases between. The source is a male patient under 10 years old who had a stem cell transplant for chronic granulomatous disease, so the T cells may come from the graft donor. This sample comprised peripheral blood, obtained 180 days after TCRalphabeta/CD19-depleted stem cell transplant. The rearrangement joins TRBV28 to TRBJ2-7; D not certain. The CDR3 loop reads CASSPGPYEQYF. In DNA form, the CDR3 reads TGTGCCAGCAGTCCCGGACCCTACGAGCAGTACTTC.